These 27 T cell receptor beta chains were all obtained from the same sample, sequenced in a study of T cells in localized non-small cell lung cancer. Assay: immunoSEQ multiplex PCR; the TCRdb copy retains only in-frame clones and omits some. This table holds 35,000 to 45,000 clones, about 92% found once. This sample comprised peripheral blood, obtained before any cancer treatment. All receptors come from a female donor of 60 years or more with stage I lung adenocarcinoma.

The rearrangement joins TRBV19 to TRBJ1-1; a weak D match, TRBD1 (5 bases). The CDR3 loop spans 21 amino acids. Germline V gene sequence: CDR1 LNHDA, CDR2 SQIVND (reference sequence). Trimming removed 4 bases from V and 1 base from J, with 31 bases in between. The CDR3 sequence: CASSTISGKELGEPSNTEAFF. The CDR3 coding sequence is TGTGCCAGTAGTACAATATCTGGGAAGGAATTAGGGGAGCCTTCGAACACTGAAGCTTTCTTT.

The chain is built from TRBV4-1 and TRBJ2-3, with 9 bases matching TRBD2. The junction had 15 bases not matched to a gene; V was cut back by 8 bases and J by 15 bases. CDR3 length: 13 residues. In germline, CDR1 is MGHRA, CDR2 YSYEKL. CDR3: CASYGTGSGGFYF. The CDR3 nucleotides are TGCGCCAGCTACGGCACGGGTAGCGGGGGATTTTATTTT.

The genes are TRBV5-8 and TRBJ2-7, with 8 bases fitting TRBD1. This CDR3 contains 14 residues. V was clipped by 4 bases and J by 7 bases; unmatched bases: 10. Germline V gene lookup returns CDR1 SGHTS and CDR2 YDEGEE. CDR3 region: CASSPGQGPREQYF. The DNA for the CDR3 is TGTGCCAGCAGCCCCGGACAGGGTCCGCGGGAGCAGTACTTC.

The CDR3 DNA reads TGTGCCAGCAGCCCGCCACAGGGGACAAACACCATATATTTT. This translates into CASSPPQGTNTIYF. The chain has TRBV9 and TRBJ1-3; 7 bases map to TRBD1. This CDR3 region has 14 residues. J was trimmed by 6 bases and V by 4 bases; bases with no gene match: 7. Germline loops: CDR1 SGDLS, CDR2 YYNGEE.

V and J are TRBV6-4 and TRBJ2-5; 7 bases match TRBD1. Trimming took 4 bases from V and 5 from J; bases not matched to a gene: 4. Germline V gene data show CDR1 as MRHNA and CDR2 as SNTAGT. This CDR3 is built from 13 residues. The CDR3 DNA is TGTGCCAGCAGTGGGGACAGAGGGGAGACCCAGTACTTC. It translates to CASSGDRGETQYF.

J is TRBJ1-1 and V is TRBV7-9, with 7 bases identical to TRBD1. CDR3 size: 13 residues. V was pared by 8 bases and J by 0 bases, with 3 bases of the junction left unmatched. Germline V lookup: CDR1 SEHNR, CDR2 FQNEAQ (reference sequence). The CDR3 nucleotides are TGTGCCAGCCGAGGGGGCATGAACACTGAAGCTTTCTTT. Translated, it gives CASRGGMNTEAFF.

The chain recombines TRBV5-4 with TRBJ2-5; 7 bases are a match to TRBD1. V was pared by 5 bases and J by 5 bases, with 6 bases of the junction left unmatched. Germline V CDR1 and CDR2: SGHNT, YYREEE (reference sequence). CDR3 length: 13 amino acids. The CDR3 nucleotides read TGTGCCAGCAGGAGGGACAGTCGGGAGACCCAGTACTTC. Translation gives CASRRDSRETQYF.

This chain joins TRBV2 and TRBJ2-7, with 12 bases aligning to TRBD2. CDR1 SNHLY and CDR2 FYNNEI come from the germline V gene. V was pared by 5 bases and J by 2 bases, with 7 bases of the junction left unmatched. The CDR3 is 16 residues long. The CDR3 bases are TGTGCCAGCAGTTCACGGACTAGCGGGGAGACCTACGAGCAGTACTTC. This translates into CASSSRTSGETYEQYF. The variable domain in full, with the rest retrieved from reference TRBV2 and TRBJ2-7, is EPEVTQTPSHQVTQMGQEVILRCVPISNHLYFYWYRQILGQKVEFLVSFYNNEISEKSEIFDDQFSVERPDGSNFTLKIRSTKLEDSAMYFCASSSRTSGETYEQYFGPGTRLTVT.

The rearrangement uses TRBV5-6 and TRBJ2-1; 9 positions agree with TRBD2. The V and J ends lost 4 bases and 4 bases, in that order; junction bases with no gene match: 6. This CDR3 is 15 amino acids long. Germline assignment: CDR1 SGHDT and CDR2 YYEEEE. CDR3 sequence: CASSVSGGLYNEQFF. The CDR3 DNA reads TGTGCCAGCAGCGTTAGCGGGGGTTTATACAATGAGCAGTTCTTC.

V usage is TRBV18 and J usage is TRBJ1-2; 10 bases fit TRBD1. Germline assignment: CDR1 KGHSH and CDR2 LQKENI. This CDR3 has 18 residues. The junction had 12 bases not matched to a gene; V was cut back by 1 base and J by 4 bases. The CDR3 bases are TGTGCCAGCTCACCACTAGCCGGGACAGGGGTTCTGGGCTATGGCTACACCTTC. It codes for CASSPLAGTGVLGYGYTF.

The chain recombines TRBV6-4 with TRBJ1-4; 9 nucleotides match TRBD1. The CDR3 totals 14 residues. V gave up 6 bases and J gave up 8 bases; unmatched junction bases: 7. Germline values: CDR1 MRHNA, CDR2 SNTAGT. CDR3 loop: CASRRTGEGEKLFF. The CDR3 DNA sequence: TGTGCCAGCAGACGGACAGGGGAGGGGGAAAAACTGTTTTTT.

The chain recombines TRBV27 with TRBJ2-1; 8 positions agree with TRBD1. The V and J ends lost 5 bases and 6 bases, in that order; junction bases with no gene match: 6. Germline values: CDR1 MNHEY, CDR2 SMNVEV (reference sequence). The CDR3 consists of 14 residues. The CDR3 DNA follows: TGTGCCAGCAGTCCAACCGGGACAGGCAATGAGCAGTTCTTC. Translation gives CASSPTGTGNEQFF.

The J gene is TRBJ2-3, the V gene TRBV19; 9 positions match TRBD1. With 5 bases clipped from V and 13 bases from J, the junction kept 10 bases outside the gene matches. This CDR3 region has 13 residues. The germline V gene has CDR1 LNHDA and CDR2 SQIVND (reference sequence). CDR3 DNA sequence: TGTGCCAGTAGTTCTACCGGGACAGGGCGTAAGTATTTT. Translating gives CASSSTGTGRKYF.

V and J are TRBV29-1 and TRBJ2-5; perhaps TRBD2 as D (6 bases). This CDR3 is built from 12 residues. CDR1 and CDR2 (germline): SQVTM, ANQGSEA. Between the trimmed V and J ends, which lost 3 bases and 8 bases, there was a span of 13 bases. The CDR3 region has the DNA TGCAGCGTTGATTTGGCGGGGAAAACCCAGTACTTC. Translating it yields CSVDLAGKTQYF.

This chain links TRBV10-1 with TRBJ1-1; the D gene is possibly TRBD1 (5 bases). The V gene's germline CDR1 is WNHNN and CDR2 SYGVQD (reference sequence). CDR3 size: 13 residues. Between the trimmed V and J ends, which lost 3 bases and 5 bases, there was a span of 10 bases. CDR3 sequence: CASSDGGWTEAFF. In nucleotides, the CDR3 is TGCGCCAGCAGTGACGGGGGGTGGACTGAAGCTTTCTTT.

The CDR3 DNA reads as TGTGCCAGCAGTGAGAAGGGAACGAACACAGATACGCAGTATTTT. Translation gives CASSEKGTNTDTQYF. This chain links TRBV6-1 with TRBJ2-3, with D unclear. Germline V gene lookup returns CDR1 MNHNS and CDR2 SASEGT. The CDR3 runs to 15 residues. V lost 3 bases, J lost 2 bases, and 12 bases lay in between.

The gene calls are TRBV4-2 and TRBJ1-2; D gene uncertain. The CDR3 spans 16 residues. Germline V gene lookup returns CDR1 LGHNA and CDR2 YNFKEQ. Trimming took off 1 base at V and 5 bases at J, with 17 bases between the two ends. CDR3 protein: CASSQARSIRWYGYTF. CDR3 nucleotides: TGTGCCAGCAGCCAAGCCCGGAGCATAAGGTGGTATGGCTACACCTTC.

Turning to this clone: A read error may produce the germline difference seen at one junction end. This chain links TRBV2 with TRBJ2-7, with D tentatively TRBD1 or TRBD2 (6 bases each). Germline CDR1 reads SNHLY; CDR2 reads FYNNEI. The CDR3 has 15 amino acids. CDR3 DNA sequence: TGTGCCAGCAGCGAAGGGGGGATAAGCTCCTACGAGCAGTACTTC. Translating it yields CASSEGGISSYEQYF.

The chain joins TRBV11-2 to TRBJ1-3, with D unresolved. The CDR3 totals 19 residues. The germline CDR1 and CDR2 sequences are SGHAT and FQNNGV. V was shortened by 5 bases and J by 2 bases, with 25 bases between the two germline ends. As DNA, the CDR3 is TGTGCCAGCAGCCGATTGAGCCCCCAGCGGCCGGGTGCTGGAAACACCATATATTTT. Its protein product is CASSRLSPQRPGAGNTIYF.

This chain uses TRBV18 with TRBJ2-2, with TRBD2 matching over 7 bases. Germline lookup yields CDR1 KGHSH and CDR2 LQKENI. Trimming took 1 base from V and 7 from J; bases not matched to a gene: 15. The CDR3 sequence is 18 residues long. The CDR3 sequence is CASSPQQGLLLYDGELFF. As DNA, the CDR3 is TGTGCCAGCTCACCACAGCAGGGACTACTATTGTATGACGGGGAGCTGTTTTTT.

This clone was recorded only once. The gene calls are TRBV5-6 and TRBJ2-7; maybe TRBD1 (6 bases). The CDR3 covers 14 residues. V was pared by 4 bases and J by 6 bases, with 17 bases between. CDR1 and CDR2 from the germline V gene are SGHDT and YYEEEE. The CDR3 DNA reads as TGTGCCAGCAGCACACAGGGCCGTAAGCGCGAGCAGTACGTC. The encoded protein is CASSTQGRKREQYV.

V usage is TRBV27 and J usage is TRBJ1-2, with TRBD1 matching over 7 bases. CDR3 length: 14 amino acids. The germline V gene encodes CDR1 MNHEY and CDR2 SMNVEV (reference sequence). Trimming took 8 bases from V and 0 from J; bases not matched to a gene: 6. As DNA, the CDR3 is TGTGCCAGCGCCGGGACAGCCCCTAACTATGGCTACACCTTC. Translation: CASAGTAPNYGYTF.

CDR3 in amino acids: CASSYSSGTLPLHF. The CDR3 DNA reads TGTGCCAGCAGTTACTCTTCCGGTACCCTTCCCCTCCACTTT. The chain joins TRBV6-5 to TRBJ1-6; D remains ambiguous. Germline loops: CDR1 MNHEY, CDR2 SVGAGI. CDR3 length: 14 residues. The V end lost 0 bases, the J end lost 13 bases, and 13 bases lay between the germline ends.

The chain recombines TRBV10-1 with TRBJ1-5; D ambiguous. Germline V gene data show CDR1 as WNHNN and CDR2 as SYGVQD (reference sequence). Trimming took off 7 bases at V and 0 bases at J, with 16 bases between the two ends. This CDR3 has 16 amino acids. The CDR3 sequence is CASNRGIRNSNQPQHF. The DNA of the CDR3 is TGCGCCAGCAATCGCGGCATCAGAAATAGCAATCAGCCCCAGCATTTT.

The genes are TRBV4-1 and TRBJ1-1; 7 nucleotides agree with TRBD1. Per germline, CDR1 MGHRA and CDR2 YSYEKL. V lost 0 bases, J lost 5 bases, and 6 bases stayed unmatched. This CDR3 has 15 amino acids. CDR3 residues: CASSQEGGGWTEAFF. DNA for the CDR3: TGCGCCAGCAGCCAAGAGGGAGGGGGCTGGACTGAAGCTTTCTTT.

The CDR3 region is CASSQTGGGFTGELFF. In nucleotides, the CDR3 is TGTGCCAGCAGTCAAACGGGGGGCGGGTTCACCGGGGAGCTGTTTTTT. The V call is TRBV7-8, the J call TRBJ2-2, with D maybe TRBD2 (7 bases). Trimming left V 6 bases short and J 4 bases short, with 18 bases between. Germline V CDR1 and CDR2: SGHVS, FQNEAQ. CDR3 length: 16 amino acids. Full variable domain (remainder filled in from reference TRBV7-8 and TRBJ2-2): GAGVSQSPRYKVAKRGQDVALRCDPISGHVSLFWYQQALGQGPEFLTYFQNEAQLDKSGLPSDRFFAERPEGSVSTLKIQRTQQEDSAVYLCASSQTGGGFTGELFFGEGSRLTVL.

The genes are TRBV6-5 and TRBJ2-7; no clear D gene. The V gene's germline CDR1 is MNHEY and CDR2 SVGAGI. Trimming left V 2 bases short and J 2 bases short, with 10 bases between. This CDR3 contains 14 residues. CDR3 sequence: CASSYRQGPYEQYV. DNA for the CDR3: TGTGCCAGCAGTTACCGTCAAGGGCCCTACGAGCAGTACGTC.